The 20 T cell receptor beta chains below were found in one sample sequenced in a study of blood T cell repertoires in COVID-19. Sequenced by immunoSEQ multiplex PCR; TCRdb stores in-frame clones only, minus some. The data show some 530,000 clones, 70% to 90% seen once. The sequenced sample was peripheral blood. Receptor source: a human donor in a cohort sampled during active COVID-19.

The V gene is TRBV21-1, the J gene TRBJ2-1; TRBD2 reflects the table's D call only, with no check against the DNA. TRBV21-1 constitutes a pseudogene. The CDR3 spans 14 residues. CDR3 sequence reads: CASNHKREGGEQFF. The CDR3 nucleotides read TGTGCCAGCAACCATAAGCGGGAGGGGGGTGAGCAGTTCTTC.

This clone has just one count. The gene calls are TRBV30 and TRBJ2-7; the D gene is possibly TRBD1 (6 bases). This CDR3 is 13 amino acids long. V was pared by 2 bases and J by 2 bases, with 10 bases between. Germline V CDR1 and CDR2: GTSNPN, SVGIG (reference sequence). The CDR3, as DNA: TGTGCCTGGAGTCGGCAGGGGACCTACGAGCAGTACTTC. As protein: CAWSRQGTYEQYF.

This chain connects TRBV27 to TRBJ1-5, with a weak D call TRBD1 (6 bases). Germline CDR1 and CDR2: MNHEY and SMNVEV (reference sequence). This CDR3 has 15 residues. V gave up 0 bases and J gave up 2 bases, with 8 bases separating them. The CDR3 DNA is TGTGCCAGCAGTTTATCGTGGGGGCGCAATCAGCCCCAGCATTTT. Encoded protein: CASSLSWGRNQPQHF.

The table lists this clone with many counts. J is TRBJ2-3 and V is TRBV30, with a possible D match to TRBD1 (5 bases). This CDR3 comprises 13 residues. Germline CDR1 and CDR2: GTSNPN and SVGIG (reference sequence). V lost 2 bases and J 1 base, leaving 7 bases between the germline ends. In nucleotides, the CDR3 is TGTGCCTGGAGTATAGGGGGCACAGATACGCAGTATTTT. It specifies CAWSIGGTDTQYF.

The chain has TRBV9 and TRBJ2-2, with D possibly being TRBD1 (6 bases). The CDR3 has 15 residues. CDR1 and CDR2 from the germline V gene are SGDLS and YYNGEE. Trimming shortened V by 6 bases and J by 4 bases, and 16 bases separated the two germline ends. CDR3 bases: TGTGCCAGCAACCCGAGCAGGGGAAGCACCGGGGAGCTGTTTTTT. It codes for CASNPSRGSTGELFF.

This clone occurred a few times. This chain links TRBV27 with TRBJ2-1, with TRBD2 identical over 9 bases. Per germline, CDR1 MNHEY and CDR2 SMNVEV (reference sequence). Trimming at V came to 2 bases and at J to 7 bases, leaving 9 bases not matched to a gene. The CDR3 runs 16 residues. The CDR3 loop is CASSLGRLAGRNEQFF. The CDR3, as DNA: TGTGCCAGCAGTTTAGGGCGCCTAGCGGGACGGAATGAGCAGTTCTTC.

V and J are TRBV11-2 and TRBJ1-2; D is possibly TRBD1 (5 bases). Per germline, CDR1 SGHAT and CDR2 FQNNGV. This CDR3 region has 13 residues. The V and J ends lost 8 bases and 3 bases respectively, with 13 bases between them. CDR3 in DNA: TGTGCCAGCGGGTTCGGGGGGGACTATGGCTACACCTTC. Translated, it gives CASGFGGDYGYTF.

The chain joins TRBV2 to TRBJ2-7; D unresolved. The CDR3 spans 12 residues. V shed 8 bases and J shed 1 base, with 9 bases lying between them. CDR1 is SNHLY, CDR2 FYNNEI, per germline. CDR3 protein: CASAEDSYEQYF. As DNA, the CDR3 is TGTGCCAGCGCTGAGGATTCCTACGAGCAGTACTTC. The full variable domain, in which reference TRBV2 and TRBJ2-7 provide the parts outside the CDR3, is EPEVTQTPSHQVTQMGQEVILRCVPISNHLYFYWYRQILGQKVEFLVSFYNNEISEKSEIFDDQFSVERPDGSNFTLKIRSTKLEDSAMYFCASAEDSYEQYFGPGTRLTVT.

The rearrangement links TRBV12-3 or TRBV12-4 to TRBJ2-7, with D perhaps matching TRBD1 (6 bases). V was shortened by 3 bases and J by 1 base, with 7 bases between the two germline ends. The CDR3 length is 13 residues. CDR3 in amino acids: CASSFGQSYEQYF. In DNA form, the CDR3 reads TGTGCCAGCAGTTTCGGACAGTCCTACGAGCAGTACTTC.

The rearrangement joins TRBV21-1 to TRBJ1-2; the table names TRBD1, a call not compared with the DNA. TRBV21-1 is a pseudogene segment. This CDR3 contains 14 residues. CDR3 in DNA: TGTGCCAGCAGCCTAAGGGGGCACGACCGAGGCTACACCTTC. Amino acid sequence: CASSLRGHDRGYTF.

J is TRBJ1-1 and V is TRBV29-1; D not resolved. The germline V and J ends were trimmed by 6 bases and 3 bases, with 14 bases remaining between them. The length of the CDR3 is 13 residues. The germline CDR1 and CDR2 sequences are SQVTM and ANQGSEA. Here the CDR3 reads CSVEQQVDTEAFF. The CDR3 bases are TGCAGCGTGGAACAGCAGGTAGACACTGAAGCTTTCTTT.

V gene TRBV5-1 combines with J gene TRBJ2-5; D might be TRBD1 (7 bases). The germline V gene encodes CDR1 SGHRS and CDR2 YFSETQ. V was pared by 3 bases and J by 5 bases, with 14 bases between. CDR3 length equals 14 residues. This chain's CDR3 is CASSSPTGRETQYF. CDR3 coding DNA: TGCGCCAGCAGCTCACCGACAGGGAGGGAGACCCAGTACTTC.

V usage is TRBV30 and J usage is TRBJ2-2, with D perhaps TRBD1 (5 bases). The CDR3 totals 15 residues. Germline loops: CDR1 GTSNPN, CDR2 SVGIG (reference sequence). V shed 0 bases and J shed 0 bases, with 8 bases lying between them. The CDR3 DNA reads TGTGCCTGGAGTGTAGACAGCGCGAACACCGGGGAGCTGTTTTTT. It is translated as CAWSVDSANTGELFF.

This chain links TRBV7-9 with TRBJ2-1, with 7 bases identical to TRBD2. Germline values: CDR1 SEHNR, CDR2 FQNEAQ (reference sequence). The trim removed 5 bases at V and 5 bases at J, leaving 6 bases unmatched. The CDR3 sequence is 14 residues long. CDR3 region: CASSPREAHNEQFF. DNA for the CDR3: TGTGCCAGCAGCCCCCGGGAGGCTCACAATGAGCAGTTCTTC.

The V call is TRBV5-1, the J call TRBJ2-7, with 7 bases identical to TRBD2. V shed 7 bases and J 3 bases; nucleotides not matched to a gene: 10. CDR1 is SGHRS, CDR2 YFSETQ, per germline. The CDR3 runs to 14 residues. The CDR3: CASSSAGVNYEQYF. CDR3 DNA: TGCGCCAGCTCCTCGGCGGGGGTCAACTACGAGCAGTACTTC.

The gene calls are TRBV6-5 and TRBJ1-2; D may be TRBD1 (6 bases). The CDR3 has 16 residues. The germline V gene encodes CDR1 MNHEY and CDR2 SVGAGI. V shed 2 bases and J shed 6 bases, with 19 bases lying between them. The CDR3 is CASSYLLGGGAHGYTF. In DNA, the CDR3 is TGTGCCAGCAGTTACCTCCTCGGGGGGGGCGCCCATGGCTACACCTTC.

The rearrangement uses TRBV7-2 and TRBJ2-5, with TRBD2 as a possible D gene (6 bases). The V gene lost 4 bases and the J gene lost 1 base, with 16 bases spanning the gap. There are 16 residues in the CDR3. Germline CDR1 is SGHTA and CDR2 is FQGNSA. This chain's CDR3 is CASSYTFRRGQETQYF. As DNA, the CDR3 is TGTGCCAGCAGCTACACCTTTCGGCGGGGCCAAGAGACCCAGTACTTC. Supplemented by reference TRBV7-2 and TRBJ2-5, the full variable domain reads GAGVSQSPSNKVTEKGKDVELRCDPISGHTALYWYRQSLGQGLEFLIYFQGNSAPDKSGLPSDRFSAERTGGSVSTLTIQRTQQEDSAVYLCASSYTFRRGQETQYFGPGTRLLVL.

The V and J genes are TRBV13 and TRBJ2-1; the match to TRBD2 covers 9 bases. The CDR3 sequence is 16 residues long. V shed 5 bases and J 4 bases; nucleotides not matched to a gene: 9. Germline CDR1 is PRHDT and CDR2 is FYEKMQ (reference sequence). CDR3 in DNA: TGTGCCAGCAGCCGCCTCACTAGCGGGCATTACAATGAGCAGTTCTTC. Protein sequence: CASSRLTSGHYNEQFF.

V and J are TRBV11-2 and TRBJ2-1; TRBD1 matches 7 bases. Germline V lookup: CDR1 SGHAT, CDR2 FQNNGV. J was trimmed by 7 bases and V by 2 bases; bases with no gene match: 11. This CDR3 comprises 16 residues. Written as DNA, the CDR3 is TGTGCCAGCAGCTTAATTGTTAAGGGGGCTCATAATGAGCAGTTCTTC. It encodes CASSLIVKGAHNEQFF.

With regard to this clone: Other DNA sequences in the sample encode the same CDR3. The chain joins TRBV5-5 to TRBJ1-5; maybe TRBD1 (5 bases). The germline V gene encodes CDR1 SGHKS and CDR2 YYEKEE (reference sequence). V dropped 0 bases and J dropped 7 bases, with 8 bases sitting between them. The CDR3 spans 13 residues. The CDR3: CASSLGGDQPQHF. The CDR3 DNA sequence: TGTGCCAGCAGCTTGGGGGGGGACCAGCCCCAGCATTTT.